The 18 T cell receptor beta chains below come from one sample, sequenced in a study of T cells after yellow fever vaccination. MiXCR, applied by TCRdb to the 5' RACE reads, yields one record per CDR3 protein. This sample has about 150,000 distinct CDR3 sequences, with approximately 6.2% found just once. The sample was CD4+ T cells sorted from PBMCs, taken on the day of the first yellow fever vaccination. These receptors were collected from a man aged 18 to 29 who received the YFV17D yellow fever vaccine.

In this sample, this clonotype turned up many times. V and J are TRBV5-6 and TRBJ2-5; 9 nucleotides match TRBD2. In germline, CDR1 is SGHDT, CDR2 YYEEEE. With V trimmed by 5 bases and J by 5 bases, 10 bases remained unmatched. This CDR3 region has 15 residues. The CDR3 bases are TGTGCCAGCAGTCATGCTGGGAGCGGGGGGGAGACCCAGTACTTC. Translation: CASSHAGSGGETQYF.

This clonotype was found many times. CDR3 nucleotide sequence: TGTGCCAGCAGCCAAGTTATCAGGGGCCTGTATGCCGGGGAGCTGTTTTTT. Encoded protein: CASSQVIRGLYAGELFF. The rearrangement links TRBV14 to TRBJ2-2; maybe TRBD1 (6 bases). CDR3 length: 17 amino acids. Trimming took off 1 base at V and 6 bases at J, with 18 bases between the two ends. In germline, CDR1 is SGHDN, CDR2 FVKESK.

This clonotype was found many times. This rearrangement joins TRBV19 to TRBJ2-1; D unclear. Germline-derived CDR1 and CDR2 are LNHDA and SQIVND (reference sequence). The CDR3 is 13 amino acids. V lost 10 bases and J lost 0, with 10 bases in between. The CDR3: CATLSSSYNEQFF. CDR3 DNA: TGTGCCACCCTGAGTAGCTCCTACAATGAGCAGTTCTTC.

The sample holds many counts of this clonotype. The chain combines TRBV7-9 with TRBJ2-3, with D hard to call. This CDR3 has 14 residues. CDR1 is SEHNR and CDR2 is FQNEAQ in the germline V gene (reference sequence). The V end lost 3 bases, the J end lost 2 bases, and 9 bases lay between the germline ends. In DNA form, the CDR3 reads TGTGCCAGCAGCTTTGGAGCCTTCACAGATACGCAGTATTTT. It encodes CASSFGAFTDTQYF.

The chain employs TRBV4-1 and TRBJ1-2; D ambiguous. Germline loops: CDR1 MGHRA, CDR2 YSYEKL. This CDR3 comprises 12 residues. Trimming removed 6 bases at V and 3 bases at J, with 8 bases between. As DNA, the CDR3 is TGCGCCAGCAGGCGGCAGGACTATGGCTACACCTTC. Residues: CASRRQDYGYTF.

This clonotype appeared a few times. The chain couples TRBV20-1 to TRBJ2-1; D call uncertain. Germline V gives CDR1 DFQATT, CDR2 SNEGSKA (reference sequence). V lost 5 bases, J lost 0 bases, and 11 bases lay in between. The CDR3 is 14 amino acids. For the CDR3, the DNA is TGCAGTGCTCGCAGTCGTTCCTCCTACAATGAGCAGTTCTTC. Amino acids: CSARSRSSYNEQFF.

This rearrangement joins TRBV7-9 to TRBJ1-1; D uncertain. The CDR3 contains 13 residues. With 5 bases removed from V and 0 bases from J, the gap between germline ends came to 7 bases. The germline V gene has CDR1 SEHNR and CDR2 FQNEAQ (reference sequence). The CDR3 loop reads CASSLYLNTEAFF. The CDR3 DNA reads as TGTGCCAGCAGCCTATACTTGAACACTGAAGCTTTCTTT.

J is TRBJ2-5 and V is TRBV5-4; TRBD2 matches at 15 bases. The CDR3 has 16 amino acids. J gave up 6 bases and V 4 bases, and 7 bases lay outside the gene matches. Germline-derived CDR1 and CDR2 are SGHNT and YYREEE (reference sequence). CDR3 residues: CASSRTSGGAPQTQYF. CDR3 nucleotide sequence: TGTGCCAGCAGCCGGACTAGCGGGGGGGCCCCCCAGACCCAGTACTTC.

This sequence joins TRBV6-5 and TRBJ2-2; 9 bases fit TRBD1. The CDR3 spans 15 residues. Trimming at V came to 6 bases and at J to 3 bases, leaving 5 bases not matched to a gene. Germline V gene data show CDR1 as MNHEY and CDR2 as SVGAGI. CDR3 loop: CASRLQGADTGELFF. In DNA form, the CDR3 reads TGTGCCAGCAGATTACAGGGGGCGGACACCGGGGAGCTGTTTTTT.

Ten or more counts support this clonotype. This chain connects TRBV5-1 to TRBJ2-5; perhaps D is TRBD1 or TRBD2 (5 bases each). The CDR3 length is 13 residues. Per germline, CDR1 SGHRS and CDR2 YFSETQ. Trimming took 3 bases from V and 5 from J, leaving 11 bases between them. The CDR3 sequence: CASSSGTGETQYF. CDR3 nucleotide sequence: TGCGCCAGCAGCTCAGGGACCGGCGAGACCCAGTACTTC. Full variable domain (outside the CDR3, taken from reference TRBV5-1 and TRBJ2-5): KAGVTQTPRYLIKTRGQQVTLSCSPISGHRSVSWYQQTPGQGLQFLFEYFSETQRNKGNFPGRFSGRQFSNSRSEMNVSTLELGDSALYLCASSSGTGETQYFGPGTRLLVL.

This sequence joins TRBV5-1 and TRBJ2-7; TRBD1 or TRBD2 may be the D gene (6 bases each). The germline V gene encodes CDR1 SGHRS and CDR2 YFSETQ. V was cut by 6 bases and J by 2 bases, with 18 bases left in between. The CDR3 sequence is 15 residues long. CDR3 nucleotide sequence: TGCGCCAGCACCAAGCCAGGGGAGGCCCCCTACGAGCAGTACGTC. It yields the protein CASTKPGEAPYEQYV.

CDR3 in DNA: TGTGCCAGCTCACCTCCCGGATGGGTAGAAACCTACGAGCAGTACTTC. Protein product: CASSPPGWVETYEQYF. The gene calls are TRBV18 and TRBJ2-7, with D unclear. V lost 3 bases to trimming and J lost 2 bases, with 17 bases between them. Per the germline V gene, CDR1 is KGHSH and CDR2 is LQKENI. The CDR3 sequence is 16 residues long.

This clonotype was observed many times. In DNA form, the CDR3 reads TGTGCCAGCCGGACTAGTCACACAGATACGCAGTATTTT. Translated: CASRTSHTDTQYF. The chain is built from TRBV5-6 and TRBJ2-3; 7 bases align to TRBD2. Germline CDR1 is SGHDT and CDR2 is YYEEEE. This CDR3 region has 13 residues. Trimming took 7 bases from V and 2 from J; bases not matched to a gene: 4.

This sequence joins TRBV5-1 and TRBJ2-3; 10 nucleotides agree with TRBD2. The CDR3 runs 18 residues. Germline V gives CDR1 SGHRS, CDR2 YFSETQ. V gave up 4 bases and J gave up 0 bases; unmatched junction bases: 11. The CDR3, as DNA: TGCGCCAGCAGCCTTGGGGCTAGCGGGGGACTCAGCACAGATACGCAGTATTTT. Its protein product is CASSLGASGGLSTDTQYF.

V usage is TRBV2 and J usage is TRBJ2-2; 9 nucleotides agree with TRBD2. Germline loops: CDR1 SNHLY, CDR2 FYNNEI. V lost 6 bases to trimming and J lost 4 bases; unmatched junction nucleotides: 6. This CDR3 spans 15 amino acids. CDR3 coding DNA: TGTGCCAGCAGGCGGGGACTAGCCAGCACCGGGGAGCTGTTTTTT. Protein sequence: CASRRGLASTGELFF.

The V call is TRBV7-2, the J call TRBJ2-7; no clear D gene. CDR1 and CDR2 (germline): SGHTA, FQGNSA. With 5 bases removed from V and 3 bases from J, the gap between germline ends came to 11 bases. The CDR3 spans 13 residues. The CDR3 DNA reads as TGTGCCAGCAGCATGGACCCGATCTACGAGCAGTACGTC. Encoded protein: CASSMDPIYEQYV.

J is TRBJ1-3 and V is TRBV7-2; no clear D gene. CDR3 length: 14 amino acids. V dropped 7 bases and J dropped 3 bases, with 13 bases sitting between them. In germline, CDR1 is SGHTA, CDR2 FQGNSA. In DNA form, the CDR3 reads TGTGCCAGCATAAAGTCCGATTTTGGAAACACCATATATTTT. It is translated as CASIKSDFGNTIYF.

This clonotype was seen repeatedly, ten times or more. The V and J genes are TRBV12-3 or TRBV12-4 and TRBJ2-1, with 7 bases lining up with TRBD1. The CDR3 length is 12 residues. V lost 8 bases to trimming and J lost 9 bases; unmatched junction nucleotides: 7. CDR3: CASHRDSGEQFF. CDR3 nucleotide sequence: TGTGCCAGCCACCGGGACAGTGGTGAGCAGTTCTTC.